Shown below are 17 T cell receptor beta chains from a single sample sequenced in a study of blood T cells in healthy people across ages. Alongside a J-beta primer mix, a sample-barcoded 5' primer served in a second PCR lasting about 7 to 12 cycles. Each CDR3 protein is one row after TCRdb ran MiXCR on the 5' RACE reads. This sample has about 560,000 distinct CDR3 sequences, with about a quarter found just once. The data also belong to a second study, concerning T cells of mothers and their children.

Material for sequencing was blood. All receptors come from a boy aged 2-15 years in good health.

The chain joins TRBV7-9 to TRBJ2-5, with 9 nucleotides matching TRBD2. The DNA end lines up better with TRBJ2-7; the J call may be wrong. CDR3 length: 17 amino acids. CDR1 is SEHNR, CDR2 FQNEAQ, per germline (reference sequence). CDR3 sequence (DNA): TGTGCCAGCAGCTACGGACTAGCGCTCCTTTGGCCTTACGAGCAGTACTTC. Protein product: CASSYGLALLWPYEQYF.

The J gene is TRBJ2-4, the V gene TRBV7-2; 9 nucleotides match TRBD1. J was trimmed by 8 bases and V by 5 bases; bases with no gene match: 7. In germline, CDR1 is SGHTA, CDR2 FQGNSA. CDR3 length: 14 residues. The chain's CDR3 is CASSITGQGDIQYF. For the CDR3, the DNA is TGTGCCAGCAGCATCACGGGACAGGGAGACATTCAGTACTTC.

The chain couples TRBV2 to TRBJ1-3, with D perhaps TRBD1 (5 bases). V lost 11 bases, J lost 0 bases, and 17 bases lay in between. This CDR3 is built from 15 residues. In germline, CDR1 is SNHLY, CDR2 FYNNEI. This CDR3 is CASIGGRNSGNTIYF. For the CDR3, the DNA is TGTGCCTCCATCGGGGGGAGAAACTCTGGAAACACCATATATTTT.

The chain recombines TRBV4-2 with TRBJ2-3; D is unclear. This CDR3 is 16 amino acids long. V was shortened by 0 bases and J by 1 base, with 11 bases between the two germline ends. The germline CDR1 and CDR2 sequences are LGHNA and YNFKEQ. CDR3 bases: TGTGCCAGCAGCCAAGATTGGTATAGGGGCACAGATACGCAGTATTTT. Amino acid sequence: CASSQDWYRGTDTQYF.

The V and J genes are TRBV6-1 and TRBJ2-5, with D possibly being TRBD2 (5 bases). This CDR3 has 18 residues. The germline V and J ends were trimmed by 0 bases and 2 bases, with 19 bases remaining between them. Per the germline V gene, CDR1 is MNHNS and CDR2 is SASEGT. DNA of the CDR3: TGTGCCAGCAGTGAAGCGCTTCGGTCGAGGGTCCGACAAGAGACCCAGTACTTC. Its translation: CASSEALRSRVRQETQYF.

Concerning this clonotype itself: Sequence at one end of the junction differs from germline and may be a read error. The chain has TRBV10-3 and TRBJ1-1; 7 nucleotides agree with TRBD1. The CDR3 runs to 15 residues. Looked up from germline, CDR1 is ENHRY and CDR2 is SYGVKD. Here the CDR3 reads CATLGWQGGNTETFF. The CDR3 bases are TGTGCCACCCTGGGGTGGCAGGGGGGAAACACTGAAACTTTCTTT.

This clonotype came up a few times. The V gene is TRBV6-5, the J gene TRBJ2-3; 9 bases fit TRBD2. The junction had 5 bases not matched to a gene; V was cut back by 5 bases and J by 2 bases. The CDR3 has 15 amino acids. Germline V gives CDR1 MNHEY, CDR2 SVGAGI. CDR3 coding DNA: TGTGCCAGCAGTCTCGGGACTAGCCACACAGATACGCAGTATTTT. It specifies CASSLGTSHTDTQYF.

The chain uses TRBV12-3 or TRBV12-4 and TRBJ2-7, with 11 bases identical to TRBD2. The CDR3 is 14 amino acids. V was pared by 6 bases and J by 6 bases, with 7 bases of the junction left unmatched. CDR3 amino acids: CASSFSGRASEQYF. DNA for the CDR3: TGTGCCAGCAGCTTTAGCGGGAGGGCCAGCGAGCAGTACTTC.

This chain links TRBV3-1 with TRBJ2-5; D is uncertain. The DNA end is a closer match to TRBJ2-7, so the J assignment may be wrong. Germline V CDR1 and CDR2: LGHDT, YNNKEL (reference sequence). The CDR3 sequence is 16 residues long. The CDR3 region has the DNA TGTGCCAGCAGCCAAGGGGCCCAGGAGACCTCCTACGAGCAGTACTTC. Amino acids: CASSQGAQETSYEQYF.

The V call is TRBV6-1, the J call TRBJ1-4, with no clear D. Per germline, CDR1 MNHNS and CDR2 SASEGT. The CDR3 length is 13 residues. V shed 4 bases and J shed 8 bases, with 11 bases lying between them. The chain's CDR3 is CASSGRWEEKLFF. The CDR3 DNA follows: TGTGCCAGCAGTGGGCGATGGGAGGAAAAACTGTTTTTT.

The chain employs TRBV5-1 and TRBJ2-3; D might be TRBD1 (7 bases). Per the germline V gene, CDR1 is SGHRS and CDR2 is YFSETQ. The length of the CDR3 is 15 residues. V gave up 4 bases and J gave up 4 bases, with 16 bases separating them. In nucleotides, the CDR3 is TGCGCCAGCAGCGGCGGAGGGGGCAGGGCAGATACGCAGTATTTT. It specifies CASSGGGGRADTQYF.

CDR3 in amino acids: CSAIGLAGVNYNEQFF. The DNA for the CDR3 is TGCAGTGCTATCGGACTAGCGGGAGTTAACTACAATGAGCAGTTCTTC. This chain joins TRBV20-1 and TRBJ2-1; 13 bases map to TRBD2. This CDR3 has 16 residues. The germline gives CDR1 DFQATT, CDR2 SNEGSKA (reference sequence). With 4 bases clipped from V and 3 bases from J, the junction kept 6 bases outside the gene matches.

A word on this clonotype: A clone one base away is much larger, so this may be a read error. The V and J genes are TRBV6-6 and TRBJ2-2, with D unresolved. V was cut by 0 bases and J by 7 bases, with 3 bases left in between. Germline V gene sequence: CDR1 MNHNY, CDR2 SVGAGI (reference sequence). This CDR3 is built from 12 residues. In DNA, the CDR3 is TGTGCCAGCAGTTACTCCGTCGGGGAGCTGTTTTTT. Translation: CASSYSVGELFF.

V is TRBV27 and J is TRBJ2-1, with TRBD2 identical over 11 bases. The germline CDR1 and CDR2 sequences are MNHEY and SMNVEV (reference sequence). There are 15 residues in the CDR3. The V gene end was trimmed by 3 bases and the J gene end by 6 bases; junction bases not matched to a gene: 4. CDR3 protein: CASSFQLAGVNEQFF. CDR3 DNA sequence: TGTGCCAGCAGTTTCCAACTAGCGGGGGTCAATGAGCAGTTCTTC.

The V and J genes are TRBV10-3 and TRBJ1-1, with 7 bases matching TRBD1. The J segment lost 4 bases and the V segment lost 7 bases, leaving 6 bases of the junction unmatched. The CDR3 has 13 residues. Germline CDR1 and CDR2: ENHRY and SYGVKD. CDR3 sequence reads: CAITGTDITEAFF. In nucleotides, the CDR3 is TGTGCCATCACCGGGACAGATATCACTGAAGCTTTCTTT.

This chain joins TRBV7-9 and TRBJ1-1, with D unclear. Germline CDR1 and CDR2: SEHNR and FQNEAQ (reference sequence). The V end lost 2 bases, the J end lost 1 base, and 14 bases lay between the germline ends. The CDR3 runs to 16 residues. For the CDR3, the DNA is TGTGCCAGCAGCTTATCCGGGAGGAGTGCGAACACTGAAGCTTTCTTT. Translation gives CASSLSGRSANTEAFF. The variable domain in full, with the rest retrieved from reference TRBV7-9 and TRBJ1-1, is DTGVSQNPRHKITKRGQNVTFRCDPISEHNRLYWYRQTLGQGPEFLTYFQNEAQLEKSRLLSDRFSAERPKGSFSTLEIQRTEQGDSAMYLCASSLSGRSANTEAFFGQGTRLTVV.

This clonotype has only one observation. This chain connects TRBV5-5 to TRBJ2-2, with D possibly matching TRBD1 (6 bases). V was pared by 4 bases and J by 1 base, with 11 bases between. Germline CDR1 and CDR2: SGHKS and YYEKEE (reference sequence). The CDR3 runs 15 residues. CDR3 residues: CASSIEQGNTGELFF. CDR3 sequence (DNA): TGTGCCAGCAGCATAGAACAGGGGAACACCGGGGAGCTGTTTTTT.